Listed here are 25 T cell receptor beta chains from one sample, sequenced in a study of preoperative IRX-2 immunotherapy in early breast cancer (dated by TCRdb to the late 2010s). The label giving this sample's treatment or condition can be read as: preoperative locoregional IRX-2 cytokine immunotherapy. The library was obtained by the immunoSEQ multiplex PCR assay. TCRdb mirrors the immuneACCESS table, restricted to in-frame sequences. Some clones are absent from its copies; in checked studies, under half trace to an unresolved V gene, and the reason for the others is unknown. The sample contains around 88,000 clones, 86% of them found a single time. Roughly 2% of the sample belongs to the ten largest clones. Sequenced material: tumor tissue, taken after IRX-2 immunotherapy. The origin of the receptors is a human donor with breast cancer.

This clone is a singleton in its sample. The rearrangement uses TRBV5-1 and TRBJ1-5; weak D call: TRBD1 (5 bases). Trimming stripped 5 bases from V and 3 bases from J, with 18 bases between. There are 16 residues in the CDR3. Germline lookup yields CDR1 SGHRS and CDR2 YFSETQ. The CDR3 spells CASRGPTSTPNQPQHF. DNA of the CDR3: TGCGCCAGCAGGGGGCCAACCTCCACCCCCAATCAGCCCCAGCATTTT.

The J gene is TRBJ2-3, the V gene TRBV2; a possible D gene is TRBD2 (6 bases). The V and J ends lost 1 base and 1 base respectively, with 9 bases between them. The germline CDR1 and CDR2 sequences are SNHLY and FYNNEI. This CDR3 spans 15 amino acids. CDR3 in DNA: TGTGCCAGCAGTGAAGTTCGCGGGGGCACAGATACGCAGTATTTT. Amino acids: CASSEVRGGTDTQYF.

The chain carries TRBV19 and TRBJ1-1; D ambiguous. This CDR3 is 13 amino acids long. Germline CDR1 and CDR2: LNHDA and SQIVND (reference sequence). Trimming stripped 11 bases from V and 4 bases from J, with 17 bases between. Here the CDR3 DNA reads TGTGCCGGCAGCAGTATAACGGGCACTGAAGCTTTCTTT. It is translated as CAGSSITGTEAFF.

This chain uses TRBV19 with TRBJ1-6; D not resolved. CDR3 length: 14 amino acids. Germline lookup yields CDR1 LNHDA and CDR2 SQIVND (reference sequence). V lost 5 bases, J lost 5 bases, and 10 bases lay in between. DNA of the CDR3: TGTGCCAGTAGTGAAATCGGAAATAATTCACCCCTCCACTTT. Translated, it gives CASSEIGNNSPLHF.

This clone was observed a handful of times. V is TRBV29-1 and J is TRBJ2-1; D gene uncertain. Trimming stripped 3 bases from V and 6 bases from J, with 18 bases between. The germline V gene has CDR1 SQVTM and CDR2 ANQGSEA. This CDR3 has 15 residues. CDR3 in amino acids: CSVEFITARLNEQFF. The CDR3 nucleotides are TGCAGCGTTGAGTTCATTACAGCCCGACTCAATGAGCAGTTCTTC.

This sequence joins TRBV11-3 and TRBJ2-7; 9 nucleotides agree with TRBD1. CDR3 length equals 14 residues. Per germline, CDR1 SGHNT and CDR2 YENEEA. Losses at the gene ends were 3 bases for V and 6 bases for J; bases not matched to a gene: 6. The DNA of the CDR3 is TGTGCCAGCAGCTTCCAACAGGGGGCGGCCGAGCAGTACTTC. Translating gives CASSFQQGAAEQYF.

This clone was picked up one time. The chain joins TRBV28 to TRBJ2-1; D is possibly TRBD2 (6 bases). Germline values: CDR1 MDHEN, CDR2 SYDVKM. This CDR3 has 13 amino acids. Trimming took off 9 bases at V and 0 bases at J, with 9 bases between the two ends. The CDR3 DNA is TGTGCCAGTTACGGGGGCTCCTACAATGAGCAGTTCTTC. The encoded protein is CASYGGSYNEQFF.

The rearrangement joins TRBV28 to TRBJ2-7; unclear D gene. Trimming cost V 3 bases and J 4 bases, with 7 bases left between them. In germline, CDR1 is MDHEN, CDR2 SYDVKM. The CDR3 has 12 amino acids. The CDR3 spells CASSLAPYEQYF. In nucleotides, the CDR3 is TGTGCCAGCAGTTTGGCGCCGTACGAGCAGTACTTC.

The chain uses TRBV29-1 and TRBJ1-5; 8 bases are a match to TRBD1. The V gene end was trimmed by 7 bases and the J gene end by 3 bases; junction bases not matched to a gene: 2. The CDR3 extends over 12 amino acids. CDR1 is SQVTM and CDR2 is ANQGSEA in the germline V gene. The CDR3 region is CSATGVNQPQHF. The CDR3 DNA reads as TGCAGCGCGACAGGGGTCAATCAGCCCCAGCATTTT. Complete variable domain (other parts from reference TRBV29-1 and TRBJ1-5): SAVISQKPSRDICQRGTSLTIQCQVDSQVTMMFWYRQQPGQSLTLIATANQGSEATYESGFVIDKFPISRPNLTFSTLTVSNMSPEDSSIYLCSATGVNQPQHFGDGTRLSIL.

This sequence joins TRBV28 and TRBJ1-4; no clear D gene. CDR1 and CDR2 (germline): MDHEN, SYDVKM. V lost 6 bases and J 5 bases, leaving 13 bases between the germline ends. This CDR3 comprises 14 residues. As DNA, the CDR3 is TGTGCCAGCAGCCACGGATTGTTCAATGAAAAACTGTTTTTT. Its protein is CASSHGLFNEKLFF.

The chain is built from TRBV6-8 and TRBJ2-7; 7 nucleotides match TRBD2. The CDR3 is 14 amino acids. CDR1 MNHGY and CDR2 SAAAGT come from the germline V gene. V gave up 6 bases and J gave up 4 bases; unmatched junction bases: 9. CDR3 bases: TGTGCCAGCAGCGCCGGGAGGATACCTTACGAGCAGTACTTC. The encoded protein is CASSAGRIPYEQYF.

J is TRBJ1-2 and V is TRBV28; possibly TRBD1 for D (5 bases). Germline CDR1 and CDR2: MDHEN and SYDVKM. This CDR3 is 14 amino acids long. The V and J ends lost 3 bases and 4 bases respectively, with 12 bases between them. This CDR3 is CASSFTVGGYGYTF. The DNA of the CDR3 is TGTGCCAGCAGTTTCACAGTGGGGGGCTATGGCTACACCTTC.

The rearrangement links TRBV7-8 to TRBJ1-5, with TRBD1 identical over 7 bases. Looked up from germline, CDR1 is SGHVS and CDR2 is FQNEAQ. V dropped 5 bases and J dropped 13; count of bases not matched to a gene: 11. The CDR3 runs 13 residues. CDR3 in DNA: TGTGCCAGCAGCACTCAGGGGGGGGTGGCACAGCATTTT. Residues: CASSTQGGVAQHF.

As DNA, the CDR3 is TGTGCCAGCAGTGGACTAGCGGGACAACAGTACTTC. It codes for CASSGLAGQQYF. This chain uses TRBV6-8 with TRBJ2-7; 12 positions match TRBD2. The ends lost 5 bases at V and 10 bases at J; junction bases unmatched: 3. The germline V gene has CDR1 MNHGY and CDR2 SAAAGT. This CDR3 is built from 12 residues.

The chain couples TRBV11-3 to TRBJ2-3, with a tentative D call TRBD1 (6 bases). V lost 8 bases to trimming and J lost 4 bases, with 16 bases between them. CDR1 and CDR2 (germline): SGHNT, YENEEA. The CDR3 loop spans 14 amino acids. DNA of the CDR3: TGTGCCAGCCGTCCGGGACATTCATCAGATACGCAGTATTTT. Its protein is CASRPGHSSDTQYF.

The CDR3 DNA reads TGTGCCAGCAGTAGCTCCCTAGGCTACGAGCAGTACTTC. Encoded protein: CASSSSLGYEQYF. This chain uses TRBV6-8 with TRBJ2-7; D gene unclear. V lost 5 bases to trimming and J lost 3 bases, with 11 bases between them. The CDR3 runs 13 residues. The germline CDR1 and CDR2 sequences are MNHGY and SAAAGT.

This clone was seen a few times. The J gene is TRBJ2-1, the V gene TRBV12-5; a weak D match, TRBD2 (5 bases). The CDR3 has 17 residues. The germline V and J ends were trimmed by 0 bases and 5 bases, with 17 bases remaining between them. The germline gives CDR1 LGHNT, CDR2 FRNRAP. CDR3 residues: CASGLVFLSERNNEQFF. The CDR3 DNA is TGTGCTAGTGGTTTGGTATTCCTTAGCGAACGAAACAATGAGCAGTTCTTC.

The rearrangement joins TRBV19 to TRBJ2-2; D is possibly TRBD2 (5 bases). Germline CDR1 LNHDA, CDR2 SQIVND (reference sequence). The CDR3 spans 14 residues. Trimming shortened V by 3 bases and J by 5 bases, and 10 bases separated the two germline ends. CDR3 DNA sequence: TGTGCCAGTAGTATTAGAACGGGGACCGGGGAGCTGTTTTTT. The encoded protein is CASSIRTGTGELFF.

In nucleotides, the CDR3 is TGTGCCAGTAGTATAGTGGGCGGGACCATCAATCAGCCCCAGCATTTT. It is translated as CASSIVGGTINQPQHF. The genes are TRBV19 and TRBJ1-5; the D gene is possibly TRBD1 (5 bases). Between the trimmed V and J ends, which lost 1 base and 3 bases, there was a span of 13 bases. CDR1 is LNHDA, CDR2 SQIVND, per germline (reference sequence). The length of the CDR3 is 16 residues.

This clone has a single count. One end of the junction does not line up with germline, which may come from a read error. The chain employs TRBV19 and TRBJ1-2, with 7 bases lining up with TRBD1. The germline CDR1 and CDR2 sequences are LNHDA and SQIVND (reference sequence). CDR3 length: 17 residues. CDR3 amino acids: CASRRPSGRGWNYGYTF. CDR3 sequence (DNA): TGTGCCAGTAGGCGCCCCTCGGGCAGGGGGTGGAACTATGGCTACACTTTC.

Note on this clone: An end of the junction does not agree with germline; a read error may underlie this. The V gene is TRBV6-4, the J gene TRBJ1-5, with TRBD1 as a possible D gene (5 bases). Germline V CDR1 and CDR2: MRHNA, SNTAGT. The CDR3 sequence is 14 residues long. CDR3 sequence reads: CASSYSQGIMPQHF. Written as DNA, the CDR3 is TGTGCCAGCAGTTACTCTCAGGGAATAATGCCCCAGCATTTT.

The chain carries TRBV7-1 and TRBJ2-7; D call uncertain. TRBV7-1 is identified as an open reading frame with a role that is uncertain. The CDR3 spans 15 residues. Trimming shortened V by 4 bases and J by 3 bases, and 16 bases separated the two germline ends. DNA for the CDR3: TGTGCCAGCAGCTTAGGAGACGTTCCGAGCTACGAGCAGTACTTC. As protein: CASSLGDVPSYEQYF.

V and J are TRBV30 and TRBJ1-6, with TRBD1 as a possible D gene (5 bases). V was shortened by 2 bases and J by 7 bases, with 9 bases between the two germline ends. The CDR3 sequence is 13 residues long. Germline V gene sequence: CDR1 GTSNPN, CDR2 SVGIG (reference sequence). CDR3 nucleotides: TGTGCCTGGAGTTCCGGGGGGAATTCACCCCTCCACTTT. This codes for CAWSSGGNSPLHF.

This rearrangement joins TRBV14 to TRBJ1-1, with D unclear. With 4 bases removed from V and 4 bases from J, the gap between germline ends came to 10 bases. In germline, CDR1 is SGHDN, CDR2 FVKESK. This CDR3 is 13 amino acids long. The CDR3 spells CASSRARSTEAFF. CDR3 in DNA: TGTGCCAGCAGCCGAGCGAGGTCCACTGAAGCTTTCTTT.

In DNA form, the CDR3 reads TGTGCCAGCTCACCGTCAAGGGTCGAGACCCCCAACAATCAGCCCCAGCATTTT. Its protein product is CASSPSRVETPNNQPQHF. The chain recombines TRBV18 with TRBJ1-5; the D is unclear. The germline gives CDR1 KGHSH, CDR2 LQKENI. V lost 3 bases to trimming and J lost 3 bases, with 21 bases between them. CDR3 length equals 18 residues.